The 26 T cell receptor beta chains below come from one sample, sequenced in a study of blood T cell repertoires in COVID-19. Clones were read by immunoSEQ multiplex PCR, and TCRdb kept only the in-frame ones, dropping some. The sample gives about 89,000 clones, 65% to 80% of which show up once; under 50% is in the top ten. Specimen: peripheral blood. All receptors come from a human donor in a cohort sampled during active COVID-19.

The rearrangement joins TRBV27 to TRBJ1-5; D remains unclear. Trimming pared 6 bases from V and 0 bases from J, leaving 12 bases between. Germline CDR1 reads MNHEY; CDR2 reads SMNVEV (reference sequence). The CDR3 covers 15 residues. The CDR3 coding sequence is TGTGCCAGCAGAAAGGCCGGAGATAGCAATCAGCCCCAGCATTTT. Its translation is CASRKAGDSNQPQHF.

This rearrangement joins TRBV7-2 to TRBJ1-2, with unresolved D. Germline CDR1 and CDR2: SGHTA and FQGNSA. V shed 2 bases and J shed 1 base, with 8 bases lying between them. The CDR3 runs to 14 residues. The CDR3 loop is CASSLPGYNYGYTF. CDR3 DNA sequence: TGTGCCAGCAGCTTACCGGGGTATAACTATGGCTACACCTTC.

The J gene is TRBJ2-7, the V gene TRBV28, with 9 bases that match TRBD1. Germline assignment: CDR1 MDHEN and CDR2 SYDVKM. This CDR3 is built from 14 residues. V was clipped by 8 bases and J by 6 bases; unmatched bases: 11. The CDR3 is CASRLKQGAAEQYF. CDR3 DNA sequence: TGTGCCAGCCGATTAAAACAGGGGGCCGCCGAGCAGTACTTC.

The chain uses TRBV25-1 and TRBJ2-5, with TRBD2 identical over 8 bases. V dropped 2 bases and J dropped 5; count of bases not matched to a gene: 10. Germline V gene data show CDR1 as MGHDK and CDR2 as SYGVNS. This CDR3 has 16 residues. The CDR3 DNA reads as TGTGCCAGCAGTGAAGTAAAGCGGGAGCATCTGGAGACCCAGTACTTC. Its translation: CASSEVKREHLETQYF.

The rearrangement uses TRBV18 and TRBJ2-7; 8 positions match TRBD2. This CDR3 comprises 14 residues. V lost 6 bases and J lost 7; bases outside the gene matches: 11. Germline V gives CDR1 KGHSH, CDR2 LQKENI. The CDR3 region is CASSPPAGAGEQYF. Here the CDR3 DNA reads TGTGCCAGCTCCCCCCCAGCGGGAGCCGGAGAGCAGTACTTC.

The CDR3 nucleotides read TGTGCCAGCAGTGGGACAGCCACTCCCTCCTACGAGCAGTACTTC. This sequence encodes CASSGTATPSYEQYF. The chain employs TRBV27 and TRBJ2-7, with TRBD1 matching 7 bases. J lost 0 bases, V lost 5 bases, and 7 bases had no gene match. The CDR3 extends over 15 amino acids. Germline lookup yields CDR1 MNHEY and CDR2 SMNVEV (reference sequence).

The CDR3 protein is CASSLVGLATDTQYF. CDR3 DNA: TGTGCCAGCAGCTTAGTGGGACTAGCAACAGATACGCAGTATTTT. The chain couples TRBV7-2 to TRBJ2-3; TRBD2 agrees at 9 bases. Germline V CDR1 and CDR2: SGHTA, FQGNSA. V dropped 1 base and J dropped 3; count of bases not matched to a gene: 2. This CDR3 spans 15 amino acids.

This chain joins TRBV15 and TRBJ2-1; 7 bases fit TRBD2. V shed 0 bases, J shed 8 bases, and the junction held 13 bases outside the gene matches. The germline V gene has CDR1 LNHNV and CDR2 YYDKDF (reference sequence). This CDR3 has 17 residues. The CDR3 region is CATSRDVFGGGPYEQFF. The DNA of the CDR3 is TGTGCCACCAGCAGAGATGTTTTTGGGGGAGGGCCGTATGAGCAGTTCTTC.

The genes are TRBV5-1 and TRBJ2-7; 8 bases fit TRBD1. The germline gives CDR1 SGHRS, CDR2 YFSETQ. The length of the CDR3 is 14 residues. J was trimmed by 1 base and V by 4 bases; bases with no gene match: 4. The CDR3 coding sequence is TGCGCCAGCAGCAAGTGGACAGGGTCCTACGAGCAGTACTTC. Translated: CASSKWTGSYEQYF.

This clone was recorded a few times. The chain carries TRBV19 and TRBJ1-5, with 7 bases aligning to TRBD1. Germline V gene data show CDR1 as LNHDA and CDR2 as SQIVND (reference sequence). J was trimmed by 5 bases and V by 8 bases; bases with no gene match: 9. The CDR3 consists of 14 residues. The CDR3 loop is CASGQGQNHQPQHF. The DNA for the CDR3 is TGTGCCAGTGGTCAGGGACAGAACCATCAGCCCCAGCATTTT.

The rearrangement uses TRBV7-9 and TRBJ2-7; 9 positions agree with TRBD2. J gave up 9 bases and V 5 bases, and 14 bases lay outside the gene matches. Germline-derived CDR1 and CDR2 are SEHNR and FQNEAQ (reference sequence). This CDR3 has 15 amino acids. CDR3 bases: TGTGCCAGCAGCCAGACTAGCGGATACGCACTTGGGCAGTACTTC. Its translation is CASSQTSGYALGQYF.

V gene TRBV7-2 combines with J gene TRBJ2-3; TRBD2 might be the D (6 bases). The CDR3 spans 14 residues. CDR1 and CDR2 from the germline V gene are SGHTA and FQGNSA. V shed 7 bases and J shed 4 bases, with 15 bases lying between them. CDR3 loop: CASNAGLASDTQYF. CDR3 in DNA: TGTGCCAGCAACGCGGGGCTAGCGTCAGATACGCAGTATTTT.

The chain uses TRBV6-6 and TRBJ2-7, with D tentatively TRBD1 (6 bases). CDR1 MNHNY and CDR2 SVGAGI come from the germline V gene (reference sequence). The CDR3 is 19 amino acids. V lost 5 bases, J lost 0 bases, and 26 bases lay in between. CDR3 residues: CASSRSFTGTPKTSYEQYF. CDR3 sequence (DNA): TGTGCCAGCAGTCGTTCATTCACTGGGACACCGAAAACCTCCTACGAGCAGTACTTC.

The V call is TRBV7-2, the J call TRBJ1-6, with D unresolved. Per germline, CDR1 SGHTA and CDR2 FQGNSA. This CDR3 spans 14 amino acids. Trimming stripped 8 bases from V and 10 bases from J, with 18 bases between. CDR3 bases: TGTGCCAGCCTACTTATCCCGGGGAACTCACCCCTCCACTTT. Its protein is CASLLIPGNSPLHF.

Notes on this clone: The sample carries other DNA sequences with the same CDR3. The chain couples TRBV5-1 to TRBJ2-5, with 11 positions matching TRBD2. CDR3 size: 14 residues. In germline, CDR1 is SGHRS, CDR2 YFSETQ. V lost 3 bases to trimming and J lost 2 bases; unmatched junction nucleotides: 0. In DNA form, the CDR3 reads TGCGCCAGCAGCTGGACTAGCGGGCAAGAGACCCAGTACTTC. Residues: CASSWTSGQETQYF.

The J gene is TRBJ2-3, the V gene TRBV27; 9 nucleotides match TRBD2. V was pared by 4 bases and J by 3 bases, with 5 bases of the junction left unmatched. The CDR3 runs 15 residues. Per the germline V gene, CDR1 is MNHEY and CDR2 is SMNVEV (reference sequence). The CDR3 coding sequence is TGTGCCAGCAGTTCGGGACTAGCCAGGACAGATACGCAGTATTTT. Translated, it gives CASSSGLARTDTQYF.

This chain uses TRBV24-1 with TRBJ2-3; possibly TRBD1 for D (6 bases). This CDR3 comprises 14 residues. Germline V CDR1 and CDR2: KGHDR, SFDVKD. Trimming took 5 bases from V and 0 from J, leaving 8 bases between them. CDR3 nucleotide sequence: TGTGCCACCAGTGTCACAGGGAGCACAGATACGCAGTATTTT. Its protein is CATSVTGSTDTQYF.

This chain links TRBV5-4 with TRBJ2-5; 12 positions match TRBD2. The CDR3 is made up of 16 amino acids. Germline V gives CDR1 SGHNT, CDR2 YYREEE (reference sequence). The V gene end was trimmed by 5 bases and the J gene end by 7 bases; junction bases not matched to a gene: 12. The CDR3 spells CASRPRLAGDGGTQYF. The CDR3 DNA follows: TGTGCCAGCAGACCCCGACTAGCGGGAGACGGAGGGACCCAGTACTTC.

The chain employs TRBV15 and TRBJ2-7; 10 bases fit TRBD1. Unmatched junction bases numbered 7, after V lost 6 bases and J lost 2 bases. This CDR3 region has 15 residues. The germline V gene has CDR1 LNHNV and CDR2 YYDKDF (reference sequence). The CDR3 sequence is CATSRDRGPTYEQYF. The DNA for the CDR3 is TGTGCCACCAGTAGGGACAGGGGCCCGACCTACGAGCAGTACTTC.

This clone was seen more than once but under ten times. The rearrangement uses TRBV4-1 and TRBJ1-5; D gene uncertain. The length of the CDR3 is 14 residues. The germline V gene has CDR1 MGHRA and CDR2 YSYEKL. V lost 0 bases to trimming and J lost 1 base, with 4 bases between them. CDR3 amino acids: CASSQEASNQPQHF. The CDR3 DNA sequence: TGCGCCAGCAGCCAAGAGGCCAGCAATCAGCCCCAGCATTTT.

The chain joins TRBV28 to TRBJ2-7; 7 bases agree with TRBD1. With 5 bases clipped from V and 4 bases from J, the junction kept 11 bases outside the gene matches. The germline CDR1 and CDR2 sequences are MDHEN and SYDVKM. This CDR3 is built from 15 residues. The CDR3 nucleotides read TGTGCCAGCAGTGCCCGACAGGGCTTATATTACGAGCAGTACTTC. It is translated as CASSARQGLYYEQYF.

In this sample, this clone turned up once. The genes are TRBV27 and TRBJ1-1, with D possibly being TRBD1 (5 bases). Germline loops: CDR1 MNHEY, CDR2 SMNVEV (reference sequence). The CDR3 loop spans 14 amino acids. Trimming stripped 3 bases from V and 6 bases from J, with 14 bases between. The CDR3 nucleotides are TGTGCCAGCAGTTTCGAGCAGGGTGACGCTGAAGCTTTCTTT. This translates into CASSFEQGDAEAFF.

The V and J genes are TRBV28 and TRBJ1-1; the D gene is possibly TRBD1 (6 bases). This CDR3 is 13 amino acids long. Trimming left V 8 bases short and J 5 bases short, with 15 bases between. From germline, CDR1 is MDHEN and CDR2 SYDVKM. The CDR3 DNA follows: TGTGCCAGCGGTGAGACAGGAAGGACTGAAGCTTTCTTT. Translated: CASGETGRTEAFF.

The rearrangement links TRBV7-8 to TRBJ1-2, with 9 positions matching TRBD1. Trimming removed 8 bases from V and 5 bases from J; junction bases left unmatched: 6. The CDR3 totals 13 residues. The germline V gene has CDR1 SGHVS and CDR2 FQNEAQ. The CDR3 sequence: CASHKGQGYGYTF. In DNA form, the CDR3 reads TGTGCCAGCCATAAGGGACAGGGTTATGGCTACACCTTC. Complete variable domain (other parts from reference TRBV7-8 and TRBJ1-2): GAGVSQSPRYKVAKRGQDVALRCDPISGHVSLFWYQQALGQGPEFLTYFQNEAQLDKSGLPSDRFFAERPEGSVSTLKIQRTQQEDSAVYLCASHKGQGYGYTFGSGTRLTVV.

The rearrangement links TRBV2 to TRBJ2-7; D gene uncertain. Trimming left V 2 bases short and J 6 bases short, with 5 bases between. Germline assignment: CDR1 SNHLY and CDR2 FYNNEI. The CDR3 covers 11 residues. CDR3 in amino acids: CASSENREQYF. CDR3 nucleotide sequence: TGTGCCAGCAGTGAAAATCGCGAGCAGTACTTC.

The count of this clone is one. V usage is TRBV3-1 (or the pseudogene TRBV3-2) and J usage is TRBJ2-5; no clear D. The V and J ends lost 3 bases and 5 bases respectively, with 16 bases between them. Germline V gene data show CDR1 as LGHDT and CDR2 as YNNKEL (reference sequence). The CDR3 runs to 15 residues. CDR3 bases: TGTGCCAGCAGCCAGGTACTACGTCTTCCGGAGACCCAGTACTTC. Amino acids: CASSQVLRLPETQYF.